The T cell receptor (beta chain) described here comes from a study of T cell repertoires in cytomegalovirus infection (dated by TCRdb to about 2019). In the study overall: Alongside well-studied HLA-B-restricted epitopes, the peptide stimulations were aimed at recently identified HLA-C-restricted CMV epitopes, whose presentation resists viral immunomodulation. Because public TCR beta signatures pointed to carriage of CMV infection together with the matching HLA type, the HLA type of each donor mattered for the analysis.

What the authors observed across the whole study: The ex vivo response was dominated by HLA-C-restricted CMV-specific TCR beta clonotypes, and the single most frequent clonotype in two of eight donors was supplied by these HLA-C-restricted clonotypes. Carriers of CMV infection plus the relevant HLA type were discriminated by the cumulative frequency of public TCR beta family members in the study cohort and in an independent roughly 370-donor cohort.

About this clonotype: It has no known antigen specificity. Base-call qualities are not available, and no considerably larger clone is one nucleotide away.

The reads were generated on an Illumina HiSeq 1500. Through fastp at Q25 and MiXCR, TCRdb rebuilt clones from the public reads, retaining in-frame beta chains. Rows with one shared CDR3 protein collapse into an entry with the most common genes and DNA. The sample profile shows hundreds of thousands of distinct CDR3 sequences; 42% of them were found once. The ten largest make up roughly two fifths of the sample. The sample's treatment or condition, from its label and the paper: in vitro stimulation with specific CMV peptide epitopes to enrich CMV-specific T cells. After removal of 3 bases from V and 8 bases from J, the junction retains 11 bases not matched to a gene. For CDR1 and CDR2, the germline V gene lists SGDLS and YYNGEE. Spanning cysteine to phenylalanine, the CDR3 consists of 15 amino acids. Only the CDR3 DNA stays, 45 bases, in frame from base 1.

The chain is encoded by TRBV9 joined to TRBJ2-1; 7 of the junction bases match TRBD2. Sequences were derived from cultured PBMCs, sampled from culture after CMV antigen stimulation. This receptor was obtained from a human donor in good health (CMV status not recorded). Some clones in this sample may be carry-over from other donors' samples. The DNA is TGTGCCAGCAGCGACAAGCGGGATAGAGGGTATGAGCAGTTCTTC. It is translated as CASSDKRDRGYEQFF.